The 31 T cell receptor beta chains below were found in one sample sequenced in a study of blood T cell repertoires in COVID-19. Clones were sequenced by immunoSEQ multiplex PCR, and TCRdb holds only the in-frame ones, with some missing. The repertoire consists of around 470,000 clones, with about nine tenths occurring once and the leading ten covering about 0.57%. Material: PBMCs or T cells enriched from blood (not recorded which). The source of these receptors is a man between 18 and 29 years old who had recovered from COVID-19.

V usage is TRBV19 and J usage is TRBJ2-3; 11 bases fit TRBD2. After removal of 2 bases from V and 6 bases from J, the junction contained 7 bases not matched to a gene. Germline loops: CDR1 LNHDA, CDR2 SQIVND (reference sequence). This CDR3 is built from 16 residues. This chain's CDR3 is CASSIKLAGEYDTQYF. In DNA form, the CDR3 reads TGTGCCAGTAGTATAAAACTAGCGGGAGAGTACGATACGCAGTATTTT.

This chain links TRBV19 with TRBJ1-2; maybe TRBD1 (6 bases). Germline CDR1 LNHDA, CDR2 SQIVND (reference sequence). The CDR3 consists of 16 residues. V was clipped by 6 bases and J by 6 bases, with 23 bases between them. DNA of the CDR3: TGTGCCAGTAGGCCTTATCGACAGGCGCCTCGGGATGGCTACACCTTC. Translating gives CASRPYRQAPRDGYTF.

CDR3 DNA sequence: TGTGCCAGCAGGGTGGAGGACAGTCTGGCTTCACCCCTCCACTTT. This encodes CASRVEDSLASPLHF. The genes are TRBV2 and TRBJ1-6; weak D call: TRBD1 (6 bases). Trimming stripped 6 bases from V and 9 bases from J, with 18 bases between. The CDR3 consists of 15 residues. The germline CDR1 and CDR2 sequences are SNHLY and FYNNEI.

The chain employs TRBV7-9 and TRBJ1-1; no clear D gene. Trimming shortened V by 2 bases and J by 8 bases, and 9 bases separated the two germline ends. The CDR3 extends over 12 amino acids. Germline V gives CDR1 SEHNR, CDR2 FQNEAQ (reference sequence). The CDR3 reads CASSLNFFEAFF. The CDR3 DNA reads as TGTGCCAGCAGCTTAAACTTTTTCGAAGCTTTCTTT.

The chain employs TRBV10-1 and TRBJ1-1; no clear D gene. The CDR3 totals 10 residues. V was clipped by 9 bases and J by 7 bases, with 9 bases between them. Germline V gives CDR1 WNHNN, CDR2 SYGVQD (reference sequence). The CDR3 here is CARRPGEAFF. The CDR3 nucleotides read TGCGCCAGAAGGCCGGGTGAAGCTTTCTTT.

The rearrangement joins TRBV30 to TRBJ1-1; a possible D gene is TRBD1 (5 bases). CDR3 length: 13 residues. Germline CDR1 GTSNPN, CDR2 SVGIG (reference sequence). V was clipped by 2 bases and J by 4 bases, with 11 bases between them. The CDR3 spells CAWSRGDFTEAFF. The CDR3 bases are TGTGCCTGGAGTCGGGGGGATTTCACTGAAGCTTTCTTT.

J is TRBJ1-5 and V is TRBV19; D call uncertain. The CDR3 contains 13 residues. Between the trimmed V and J ends, which lost 3 bases and 2 bases, there was a span of 5 bases. The V gene's germline CDR1 is LNHDA and CDR2 SQIVND (reference sequence). This chain's CDR3 is CASSISRNQPQHF. The DNA of the CDR3 is TGTGCCAGTAGTATCTCCCGCAATCAGCCCCAGCATTTT. Together with reference TRBV19 and TRBJ1-5, the CDR3 gives the full variable domain: DGGITQSPKYLFRKEGQNVTLSCEQNLNHDAMYWYRQDPGQGLRLIYYSQIVNDFQKGDIAEGYSVSREKKESFPLTVTSAQKNPTAFYLCASSISRNQPQHFGDGTRLSIL.

The genes are TRBV6-2 or TRBV6-3 and TRBJ2-7; D is undetermined. CDR1 and CDR2 (germline): MNHEY, SVGEGT. V was pared by 6 bases and J by 4 bases, with 19 bases between. The CDR3 contains 15 residues. CDR3 loop: CASSQDRMTRYEQYF. The CDR3 nucleotides are TGTGCCAGCAGCCAAGATCGAATGACACGTTACGAGCAGTACTTC.

This sequence joins TRBV19 and TRBJ1-5; 7 bases agree with TRBD1. The CDR3 totals 17 residues. The V and J ends lost 5 bases and 1 base, in that order; junction bases with no gene match: 11. Looked up from germline, CDR1 is LNHDA and CDR2 is SQIVND (reference sequence). This CDR3 is CASSFLPGQTSNQPQHF. The DNA of the CDR3 is TGTGCCAGTAGTTTCCTCCCGGGACAGACCAGCAATCAGCCCCAGCATTTT.

V and J are TRBV6-5 and TRBJ2-3; a possible D gene is TRBD2 (6 bases). The CDR3 covers 14 residues. The germline V gene has CDR1 MNHEY and CDR2 SVGAGI. V lost 2 bases and J lost 3, with 9 bases in between. This chain's CDR3 is CASSYGGVTDTQYF. The CDR3 DNA sequence: TGTGCCAGCAGTTACGGCGGGGTAACAGATACGCAGTATTTT.

CDR3 in DNA: TGTGCCATCAGTGAATCGCAGTCCTCCTACAATGAGCAGTTCTTC. It yields the protein CAISESQSSYNEQFF. The chain employs TRBV10-3 and TRBJ2-1; D gene ambiguous. CDR3 length: 15 residues. V was clipped by 3 bases and J by 0 bases, with 9 bases between them. Germline V lookup: CDR1 ENHRY, CDR2 SYGVKD.

V usage is TRBV2 and J usage is TRBJ1-3; D uncertain. This CDR3 has 12 amino acids. Per germline, CDR1 SNHLY and CDR2 FYNNEI. Deletions cut 6 bases from V and 2 bases from J, with 5 bases between. CDR3 sequence: CASSRAGNTIYF. The CDR3, as DNA: TGTGCCAGCAGCCGAGCTGGAAACACCATATATTTT.

The genes are TRBV3-1 (or the pseudogene TRBV3-2) and TRBJ1-1, with no clear D. In germline, CDR1 is LGHDT, CDR2 YNNKEL (reference sequence). CDR3 size: 12 residues. Trimming removed 1 base at V and 4 bases at J, with 4 bases between. The CDR3 nucleotides read TGTGCCAGCAGCCAAGTAGTCACTGAAGCTTTCTTT. Amino acid sequence: CASSQVVTEAFF.

The V and J genes are TRBV4-1 and TRBJ1-1; D is perhaps TRBD1 (6 bases). Germline V gives CDR1 MGHRA, CDR2 YSYEKL. Trimming removed 0 bases from V and 4 bases from J, with 21 bases in between. The CDR3 runs to 18 residues. CDR3 sequence: CASSQDRGTNSRGTEAFF. The CDR3 bases are TGCGCCAGCAGCCAAGATAGGGGGACAAACTCGAGGGGCACTGAAGCTTTCTTT.

CDR3 in DNA: TGTGCCAGCAGCTACGACTGGGGGACAGCGAACACTGAAGCTTTCTTT. Its translation is CASSYDWGTANTEAFF. V is TRBV7-2 and J is TRBJ1-1; 7 nucleotides match TRBD1. Per the germline V gene, CDR1 is SGHTA and CDR2 is FQGNSA. The CDR3 is made up of 16 amino acids. V shed 4 bases, J shed 1 base, and the junction held 9 bases outside the gene matches.

The chain uses TRBV7-9 and TRBJ2-3; 10 positions agree with TRBD1. The CDR3 extends over 16 amino acids. CDR1 is SEHNR and CDR2 is FQNEAQ in the germline V gene (reference sequence). V trimming: 5 bases; J trimming: 1 base; junction bases outside the gene matches: 6. CDR3: CASSRIGTGGTDTQYF. For the CDR3, the DNA is TGTGCCAGCAGCCGAATTGGGACAGGGGGCACAGATACGCAGTATTTT.

This chain connects TRBV7-9 to TRBJ2-2, with D possibly TRBD2 on 6 matching bases. There are 16 residues in the CDR3. The germline CDR1 and CDR2 sequences are SEHNR and FQNEAQ (reference sequence). V gave up 1 base and J gave up 2 bases, with 11 bases separating them. The CDR3 DNA reads TGTGCCAGCAGCTTAGGGACTAACTTAAACACCGGGGAGCTGTTTTTT. This gives the protein CASSLGTNLNTGELFF.

The CDR3, as DNA: TGCAGCGTTATAGCGGGGCACAATGAGCAGTTCTTC. It is translated as CSVIAGHNEQFF. The J gene is TRBJ2-1, the V gene TRBV29-1, with 8 bases identical to TRBD2. This CDR3 is 12 amino acids long. Trimming cost V 5 bases and J 5 bases; bases outside gene matches: 2. Germline-derived CDR1 and CDR2 are SQVTM and ANQGSEA.

The DNA of the CDR3 is TGCGCCAGCAGCCAAGTAACCGCAGGGGGTAATCAGCCCCAGCATTTT. It is translated as CASSQVTAGGNQPQHF. V usage is TRBV4-1 and J usage is TRBJ1-5, with 7 bases lining up with TRBD1. V shed 1 base, J shed 4 bases, and the junction held 7 bases outside the gene matches. The CDR3 has 16 residues. Germline CDR1 reads MGHRA; CDR2 reads YSYEKL.

The CDR3 is CASSPQGSPLHF. The CDR3 region has the DNA TGTGCCAGTAGCCCACAGGGATCACCCCTCCACTTT. The chain carries TRBV19 and TRBJ1-6; D is possibly TRBD1 (6 bases). CDR3 length equals 12 residues. Germline V lookup: CDR1 LNHDA, CDR2 SQIVND (reference sequence). Trimming removed 6 bases from V and 10 bases from J, with 10 bases in between.

The genes are TRBV2 and TRBJ1-2; possible D gene TRBD1, 6 bases. V was shortened by 6 bases and J by 0 bases, with 11 bases between the two germline ends. Germline CDR1 reads SNHLY; CDR2 reads FYNNEI. The length of the CDR3 is 14 residues. CDR3 residues: CASRRRDTNYGYTF. In DNA, the CDR3 is TGTGCCAGCAGACGCCGGGACACTAACTATGGCTACACCTTC. Full variable domain (missing parts from reference TRBV2 and TRBJ1-2): EPEVTQTPSHQVTQMGQEVILRCVPISNHLYFYWYRQILGQKVEFLVSFYNNEISEKSEIFDDQFSVERPDGSNFTLKIRSTKLEDSAMYFCASRRRDTNYGYTFGSGTRLTVV.

This chain uses TRBV25-1 with TRBJ1-2, with D uncertain. Germline V gene data show CDR1 as MGHDK and CDR2 as SYGVNS. Deletions cut 6 bases from V and 7 bases from J, with 15 bases between. CDR3 size: 13 residues. Here the CDR3 DNA reads TGTGCCAGCAGCCCCACTCAGACGGGTGGCTACACCTTC. This gives the protein CASSPTQTGGYTF.

This chain joins TRBV7-3 and TRBJ2-2, with 9 bases lining up with TRBD1. CDR1 is SGHTA, CDR2 FQGTGA, per germline. This CDR3 has 17 residues. Germline trimming cut 4 bases from V and 7 bases from J; bases unmatched to any gene: 13. The CDR3 bases are TGTGCCAGCAGCTGCCACCGGGACAGGGAGATTAACGGGGAGCTGTTTTTT. Protein sequence: CASSCHRDREINGELFF.

The genes are TRBV28 and TRBJ2-7, with 7 nucleotides matching TRBD1. The junction had 11 bases not matched to a gene; V was cut back by 6 bases and J by 3 bases. Germline V CDR1 and CDR2: MDHEN, SYDVKM. The CDR3 spans 15 residues. Here the CDR3 reads CASSPTGDLFYEQYF. The CDR3 bases are TGTGCCAGCAGCCCCACAGGGGACCTCTTCTACGAGCAGTACTTC.

The rearrangement links TRBV7-8 to TRBJ2-5; perhaps TRBD2 as D (5 bases). Germline V gene data show CDR1 as SGHVS and CDR2 as FQNEAQ. Trimming cost V 5 bases and J 5 bases, with 15 bases left between them. CDR3 length equals 14 residues. DNA of the CDR3: TGTGCCAGCAGCACGACCGGGATCCGGGAGACCCAGTACTTC. Residues: CASSTTGIRETQYF.

The chain uses TRBV19 and TRBJ1-6; tentatively, D is TRBD1 (5 bases). The CDR3 extends over 16 amino acids. Germline V lookup: CDR1 LNHDA, CDR2 SQIVND (reference sequence). V was cut by 3 bases and J by 8 bases, with 17 bases left in between. Written as DNA, the CDR3 is TGTGCCAGTAGTATTGGAGGGACTCTCGAGCATTCACCCCTCCACTTT. It encodes CASSIGGTLEHSPLHF.

This clone has more than one count but fewer than ten. The chain links TRBV7-9 to TRBJ1-6; 8 bases agree with TRBD1. CDR3 length: 15 residues. Looked up from germline, CDR1 is SEHNR and CDR2 is FQNEAQ (reference sequence). Germline trimming cut 5 bases from V and 3 bases from J; bases unmatched to any gene: 3. The CDR3 loop is CASSNGTGYNSPLHF. CDR3 sequence (DNA): TGTGCCAGCAGCAATGGGACAGGCTATAATTCACCCCTCCACTTT. The entire variable domain, with the rest obtained from reference TRBV7-9 and TRBJ1-6, is as follows: DTGVSQNPRHKITKRGQNVTFRCDPISEHNRLYWYRQTLGQGPEFLTYFQNEAQLEKSRLLSDRFSAERPKGSFSTLEIQRTEQGDSAMYLCASSNGTGYNSPLHFGNGTRLTVT.

Notes on this clone: This same CDR3 is encoded by further DNA sequences in the sample. CDR3 bases: TGCAGTGCCTCGGGAGGAAACACCATATATTTT. Amino acid sequence: CSASGGNTIYF. The rearrangement uses TRBV20-1 and TRBJ1-3, with unresolved D. Germline CDR1 and CDR2: DFQATT and SNEGSKA (reference sequence). This CDR3 comprises 11 residues. V was pared by 6 bases and J by 4 bases, with 7 bases between.

The genes are TRBV4-1 and TRBJ1-5; D remains ambiguous. The CDR3 runs to 15 residues. Trimming left V 3 bases short and J 6 bases short, with 15 bases between. The germline gives CDR1 MGHRA, CDR2 YSYEKL. In nucleotides, the CDR3 is TGCGCCAGCAGCCACCCCACCCCGGGGATTCAGCCCCAGCATTTT. Protein product: CASSHPTPGIQPQHF.

The genes are TRBV27 and TRBJ2-7, with D perhaps matching TRBD2 (5 bases). V was clipped by 3 bases and J by 2 bases, with 11 bases between them. The CDR3 covers 14 residues. CDR1 and CDR2 (germline): MNHEY, SMNVEV (reference sequence). CDR3 nucleotide sequence: TGTGCCAGCAGTTTCAGACTACCAACCTACGAGCAGTACTTC. Protein: CASSFRLPTYEQYF.

This chain joins TRBV7-9 and TRBJ2-1, with TRBD2 matching over 9 bases. The trim removed 5 bases at V and 4 bases at J, leaving 9 bases unmatched. The CDR3 runs to 16 residues. The germline gives CDR1 SEHNR, CDR2 FQNEAQ (reference sequence). CDR3 sequence (DNA): TGTGCCAGCAGCGCGCGCTTGCGGGGGGGTTACAATGAGCAGTTCTTC. Protein sequence: CASSARLRGGYNEQFF.